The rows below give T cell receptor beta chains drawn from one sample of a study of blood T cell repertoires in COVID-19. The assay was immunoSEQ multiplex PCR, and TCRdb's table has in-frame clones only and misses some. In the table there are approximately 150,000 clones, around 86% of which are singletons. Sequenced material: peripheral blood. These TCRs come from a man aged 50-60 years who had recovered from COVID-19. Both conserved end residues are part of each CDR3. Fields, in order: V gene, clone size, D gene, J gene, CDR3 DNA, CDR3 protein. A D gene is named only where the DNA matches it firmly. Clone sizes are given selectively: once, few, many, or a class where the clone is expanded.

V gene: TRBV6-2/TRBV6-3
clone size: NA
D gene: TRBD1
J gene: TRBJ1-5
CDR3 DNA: TGTGCCAGCAGCCCTTCTAAACAGGGGGCGGATCAGCCCCAGCATTTT
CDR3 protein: CASSPSKQGADQPQHF

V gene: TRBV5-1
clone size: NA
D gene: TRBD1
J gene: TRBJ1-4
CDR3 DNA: TGCGCCAGCAGCCCGGGACAGGCTGCAACTAATGAAAAACTGTTTTTT
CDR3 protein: CASSPGQAATNEKLFF

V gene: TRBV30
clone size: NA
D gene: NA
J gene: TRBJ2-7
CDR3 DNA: TGTGCCTGGAGTCCCCGACAGAGCTCCTACGAGCAGTACTTC
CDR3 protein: CAWSPRQSSYEQYF

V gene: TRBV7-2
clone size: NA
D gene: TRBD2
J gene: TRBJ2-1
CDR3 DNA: TGTGCCAGCAGCTTAGTTAGCGGGGGGGGCGATGAGCAGTTCTTC
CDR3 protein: CASSLVSGGGDEQFF

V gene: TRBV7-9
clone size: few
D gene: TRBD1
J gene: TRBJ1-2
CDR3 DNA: TGTGCCAGCAGCGAGGACAGGGCAAACTATGGCTACACCTTC
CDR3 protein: CASSEDRANYGYTF

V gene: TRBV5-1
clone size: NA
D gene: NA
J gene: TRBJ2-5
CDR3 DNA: TGCGCCAGCAGCTTGGGGGACTCCAGGGAGACCCAGTACTTC
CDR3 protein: CASSLGDSRETQYF

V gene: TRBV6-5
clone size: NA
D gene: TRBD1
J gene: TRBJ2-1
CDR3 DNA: TGTGCCAGCAGGAGACAGGGTCTGGGCAATGAGCAGTTCTTC
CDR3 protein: CASRRQGLGNEQFF

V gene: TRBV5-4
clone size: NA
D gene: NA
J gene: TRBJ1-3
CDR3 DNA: TGTGCCAGCAGCACTACGGCCTCGTCTGGAAACACCATATATTTT
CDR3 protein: CASSTTASSGNTIYF

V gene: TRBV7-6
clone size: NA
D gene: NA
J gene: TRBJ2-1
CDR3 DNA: TGTGCCAGCAGCTGGAGCACAGGCCCTGCAATCGAGCAGTTCTTC
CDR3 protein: CASSWSTGPAIEQFF

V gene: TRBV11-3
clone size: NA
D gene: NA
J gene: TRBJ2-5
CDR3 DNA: TGTGCCAGCAGCTTAGGATTGACCGAGGTACAAGAGACCCAGTACTTC
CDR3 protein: CASSLGLTEVQETQYF

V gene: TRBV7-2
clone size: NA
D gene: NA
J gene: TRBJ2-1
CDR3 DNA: TGTGCCAGCAGCTCCCGCCTAGGTGAGCAGTTCTTC
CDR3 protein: CASSSRLGEQFF

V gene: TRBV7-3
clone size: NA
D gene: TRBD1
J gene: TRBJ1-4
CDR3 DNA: TGTGCCAGCAGCCAAAAAAGGGACAGGGCTAATGAAAAACTGTTTTTT
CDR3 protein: CASSQKRDRANEKLFF

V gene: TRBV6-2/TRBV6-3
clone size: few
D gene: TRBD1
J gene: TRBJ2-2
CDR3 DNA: TGTGCCAGCAGCTCCGGGACAGGGGGGCCCGGGGAGCTGTTTTTT
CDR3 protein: CASSSGTGGPGELFF

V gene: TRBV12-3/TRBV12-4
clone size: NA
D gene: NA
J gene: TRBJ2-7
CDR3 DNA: TGTGCCAGCAGTTTGGGGACATTCTACGAGCAGTACTTC
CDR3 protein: CASSLGTFYEQYF

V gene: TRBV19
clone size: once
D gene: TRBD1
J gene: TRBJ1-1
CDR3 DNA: TGTGCCAGTAGTCTTCTGGACAGGGGGAACACTGAAGCTTTCTTT
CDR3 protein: CASSLLDRGNTEAFF

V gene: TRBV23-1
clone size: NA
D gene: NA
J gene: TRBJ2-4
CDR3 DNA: TGCGCCAGCAGTCCATTCGAGGGTGACAAAAACATTCAGTACTTC
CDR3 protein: CASSPFEGDKNIQYF

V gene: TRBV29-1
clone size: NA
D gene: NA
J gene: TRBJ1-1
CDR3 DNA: TGCAGCGTCGCCAGGGTCTTGAACACTGAAGCTTTCTTT
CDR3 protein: CSVARVLNTEAFF